These 27 T cell receptor beta chains originate from one sample sequenced in a study of CD8 T cells in ankylosing spondylitis. TCRdb used MiXCR to reprocess the 5' RACE reads, holding one entry per CDR3 protein. The profile shows about 130,000 distinct CDR3 sequences, around 6.6% of them singletons. The specimen sequenced was blood, either unsorted or a sorted T cell fraction (not recorded which). The origin of the receptors is a female donor with ankylosing spondylitis or in good health (not recorded which).

This clonotype appeared many times. The chain is built from TRBV20-1 and TRBJ1-1; D gene uncertain. CDR1 and CDR2 (germline): DFQATT, SNEGSKA (reference sequence). CDR3 length: 12 residues. The V end was cut by 6 bases, the J end by 7 bases, with 15 bases between. CDR3 in DNA: TGCAGTGCCCCCGCAGCCTTGGGTGAAGCTTTCTTT. Amino acids: CSAPAALGEAFF.

There are many counts of this clonotype. This rearrangement joins TRBV12-3 or TRBV12-4 to TRBJ1-6; no definite D call. The CDR3 extends over 13 amino acids. V was cut by 5 bases and J by 7 bases, with 9 bases left in between. For the CDR3, the DNA is TGTGCCAGCAGTCCCTCCGAAAATTCACCCCTCCACTTT. This codes for CASSPSENSPLHF.

Many counts were recorded for this clonotype. J is TRBJ2-2 and V is TRBV24-1, with TRBD2 as a possible D gene (5 bases). The CDR3 loop spans 14 amino acids. With 6 bases removed from V and 0 bases from J, the gap between germline ends came to 7 bases. Germline CDR1 KGHDR, CDR2 SFDVKD. This chain's CDR3 is CATSTGTNTGELFF. Here the CDR3 DNA reads TGTGCCACCAGTACCGGGACGAACACCGGGGAGCTGTTTTTT.

This clonotype has a handful of counts. The rearrangement uses TRBV18 and TRBJ2-6; D gene uncertain. Germline CDR1 is KGHSH and CDR2 is LQKENI. V lost 0 bases to trimming and J lost 0 bases, with 6 bases between them. CDR3 length: 16 residues. The CDR3 DNA reads as TGTGCCAGCTCACCACCGGGCCTCTCTGGGGCCAACGTCCTGACTTTC. This gives the protein CASSPPGLSGANVLTF.

This clonotype has ten or more counts. The rearrangement joins TRBV3-1 to TRBJ2-5; D could derive from TRBD1 or TRBD2 (5 bases each). V lost 0 bases to trimming and J lost 3 bases, with 11 bases between them. CDR1 LGHDT and CDR2 YNNKEL come from the germline V gene (reference sequence). The CDR3 runs 15 residues. CDR3 nucleotides: TGTGCCAGCAGCCAAGATGGGACCGTTAAAGAGACCCAGTACTTC. Amino acid sequence: CASSQDGTVKETQYF.

At least ten counts were recorded for this clonotype. The gene calls are TRBV6-6 and TRBJ1-3; D unresolved. V shed 10 bases and J shed 2 bases, with 6 bases lying between them. The CDR3 covers 11 residues. Germline loops: CDR1 MNHNY, CDR2 SVGAGI (reference sequence). The CDR3, as DNA: TGTGCCATCGGGACTGGAAACACCATATATTTT. This gives the protein CAIGTGNTIYF.

This clonotype occurred many times. This chain joins TRBV12-3 or TRBV12-4 and TRBJ2-7; 12 bases are shared with TRBD1. The CDR3 has 16 residues. Losses at the gene ends were 5 bases for V and 5 bases for J; bases not matched to a gene: 10. The CDR3 here is CASSPGTGGFMDEQYF. The CDR3 DNA is TGTGCCAGCAGTCCCGGGACAGGGGGCTTCATGGACGAGCAGTACTTC.

This clonotype was found many times. The chain employs TRBV21-1 and TRBJ1-4. TRBV21-1 is a listed pseudogene. This CDR3 is built from 18 residues. CDR3 sequence: CASRPGGGPSMSNEKLFF. Here the CDR3 DNA reads TGTGCCAGCAGACCCGGCGGGGGCCCTAGCATGTCTAATGAAAAACTGTTTTTT.

This clonotype was seen at least ten times. The gene calls are TRBV18 and TRBJ2-7; no definite D call. Deletions cut 2 bases from V and 0 bases from J, with 14 bases between. Per the germline V gene, CDR1 is KGHSH and CDR2 is LQKENI. The CDR3 is 16 amino acids. The CDR3 region is CASSPNPAASSYEQYF. The DNA for the CDR3 is TGTGCCAGCTCACCAAATCCGGCAGCGAGCTCCTACGAGCAGTACTTC.

This clonotype was picked up many times. This chain joins TRBV28 and TRBJ1-5, with unresolved D. This CDR3 spans 12 amino acids. The germline gives CDR1 MDHEN, CDR2 SYDVKM. With 6 bases removed from V and 10 bases from J, the gap between germline ends came to 13 bases. The CDR3 sequence: CASSERVDPQHF. In DNA, the CDR3 is TGTGCCAGCAGCGAAAGGGTTGATCCCCAGCATTTT.

Many counts were recorded for this clonotype. CDR3 sequence: CASSERGQGDEKLFF. In DNA form, the CDR3 reads TGTGCCAGCAGTGAAAGGGGACAGGGGGACGAAAAACTGTTTTTT. V gene TRBV25-1 combines with J gene TRBJ1-4; 11 bases map to TRBD1. The CDR3 totals 15 residues. J lost 8 bases, V lost 2 bases, and 4 bases had no gene match. CDR1 is MGHDK, CDR2 SYGVNS, per germline. The complete variable domain, with remaining parts taken from reference TRBV25-1 and TRBJ1-4, reads EADIYQTPRYLVIGTGKKITLECSQTMGHDKMYWYQQDPGMELHLIHYSYGVNSTEKGDLSSESTVSRIRTEHFPLTLESARPSHTSQYLCASSERGQGDEKLFFGSGTQLSVL.

This clonotype was seen at least ten times. The chain carries TRBV20-1 and TRBJ1-1; the D gene is possibly TRBD1 (5 bases). Germline V CDR1 and CDR2: DFQATT, SNEGSKA (reference sequence). V lost 7 bases and J 7 bases, leaving 19 bases between the germline ends. The CDR3 consists of 13 residues. The CDR3, as DNA: TGCAGTGTGGGGGGTGGGTCCGGGGTTGAAGCTTTCTTT. This sequence encodes CSVGGGSGVEAFF.

Many counts were recorded for this clonotype. This chain uses TRBV20-1 with TRBJ2-1, with D uncertain. V gave up 4 bases and J gave up 4 bases, with 8 bases separating them. This CDR3 spans 12 amino acids. CDR1 DFQATT and CDR2 SNEGSKA come from the germline V gene (reference sequence). This chain's CDR3 is CSAIPSYNEQFF. The CDR3 DNA reads TGCAGTGCTATCCCCAGTTACAATGAGCAGTTCTTC.

This clonotype was seen many times. V usage is TRBV7-6 and J usage is TRBJ2-5, with a possible D match to TRBD1 (6 bases). The CDR3 has 13 residues. CDR1 is SGHVS, CDR2 FNYEAQ, per germline. V dropped 1 base and J dropped 5 bases, with 8 bases sitting between them. The CDR3 bases are TGTGCCAGCAGCTTAGGGACAGCCGAGACCCAGTACTTC. Translating it yields CASSLGTAETQYF.

This clonotype has ten or more counts. The V call is TRBV6-5, the J call TRBJ1-1, with unresolved D. Germline CDR1 is MNHEY and CDR2 is SVGAGI. V lost 5 bases to trimming and J lost 3 bases, with 10 bases between them. The CDR3 totals 13 residues. Here the CDR3 reads CASSPNSDTEAFF. CDR3 in DNA: TGTGCCAGCAGTCCGAACTCCGACACTGAAGCTTTCTTT.

This clonotype was recorded many times. The rearrangement uses TRBV29-1 and TRBJ1-1; D is perhaps TRBD1 (6 bases). Between the trimmed V and J ends, which lost 5 bases and 4 bases, there was a span of 14 bases. Germline V lookup: CDR1 SQVTM, CDR2 ANQGSEA. The CDR3 has 13 amino acids. The CDR3 protein is CSVTRGGGTEAFF. The CDR3 DNA reads TGCAGCGTTACCAGGGGAGGAGGCACTGAAGCTTTCTTT.

In this sample, this clonotype turned up many times. V and J are TRBV5-1 and TRBJ2-7, with D hard to call. Deletions cut 0 bases from V and 2 bases from J, with 6 bases between. The germline gives CDR1 SGHRS, CDR2 YFSETQ. The CDR3 is 13 amino acids. In DNA form, the CDR3 reads TGCGCCAGCAGCTTGGTAGGGACCTACGAGCAGTACTTC. This translates into CASSLVGTYEQYF.

At least ten counts were recorded for this clonotype. The V gene is TRBV29-1, the J gene TRBJ1-2; tentatively, D is TRBD1 (6 bases). The ends were cut back, 7 bases at V and 6 bases at J, with 15 bases in the middle. This CDR3 is built from 12 residues. Germline values: CDR1 SQVTM, CDR2 ANQGSEA. CDR3 sequence (DNA): TGCAGCGCCTGGGACAAGTTGCATGGCTACACCTTC. Translating gives CSAWDKLHGYTF.

In this sample, this clonotype turned up many times. V usage is TRBV12-3 or TRBV12-4 and J usage is TRBJ2-2, with D tentatively TRBD1 or TRBD2 (5 bases each). This CDR3 comprises 14 residues. V lost 3 bases, J lost 6 bases, and 11 bases lay in between. The CDR3 loop reads CASSLWGTPGELFF. The CDR3 region has the DNA TGTGCCAGCAGTTTGTGGGGGACGCCCGGGGAGCTGTTTTTT.

Notes on this clonotype: This CDR3 fails to terminate in the conserved phenylalanine or tryptophan, so it likely reflects a read error. J is TRBJ2-3 and V is TRBV7-2; D is undetermined. The CDR3 sequence is 16 residues long. V lost 1 base to trimming and J lost 2 bases, with 13 bases between them. The germline gives CDR1 SGHTA, CDR2 FQGNSA. In DNA, the CDR3 is TGTGCCAGCAGCTTAGTCCCGACGGAGCCCACAGATACGCAGTATATT. Its translation is CASSLVPTEPTDTQYI.

This clonotype was recorded many times. The CDR3: CASGPGTRTDTQYF. DNA for the CDR3: TGTGCCAGCGGTCCAGGAACACGCACAGATACGCAGTATTTT. The chain couples TRBV7-2 to TRBJ2-3, with D hard to call. Trimming left V 8 bases short and J 1 base short, with 13 bases between. CDR1 SGHTA and CDR2 FQGNSA come from the germline V gene. The CDR3 consists of 14 residues.

This clonotype came up many times. This sequence joins TRBV12-3 or TRBV12-4 and TRBJ1-1; D is unresolved. CDR3 length equals 15 residues. Trimming pared 4 bases from V and 0 bases from J, leaving 12 bases between. CDR3: CASSSRAGLNTEAFF. In DNA form, the CDR3 reads TGTGCCAGCAGTTCCCGGGCCGGGTTGAACACTGAAGCTTTCTTT.

This clonotype was seen repeatedly, ten times or more. CDR3 amino acids: CASREGQGNSPLHF. The CDR3 nucleotides are TGCGCCAGCAGGGAGGGACAGGGCAATTCACCCCTCCACTTT. The genes are TRBV5-1 and TRBJ1-6, with 9 positions matching TRBD1. The germline V gene has CDR1 SGHRS and CDR2 YFSETQ. Losses at the gene ends were 5 bases for V and 7 bases for J; bases not matched to a gene: 4. This CDR3 contains 14 residues.

The V call is TRBV20-1, the J call TRBJ2-1, with TRBD2 identical over 10 bases. Germline CDR1 reads DFQATT; CDR2 reads SNEGSKA (reference sequence). V was clipped by 5 bases and J by 13 bases; unmatched bases: 8. This CDR3 has 12 amino acids. The CDR3 DNA reads as TGCAGTGCTCCCCTACTAGCGGGGCCACAGTTCTTC. It encodes CSAPLLAGPQFF.

This clonotype was observed many times. The chain uses TRBV6-2 or TRBV6-3 and TRBJ1-5; tentatively, D is TRBD1 (6 bases). Trimming took 6 bases from V and 3 from J, leaving 12 bases between them. CDR3 length equals 14 residues. Germline lookup yields CDR1 MNHEY and CDR2 SVGEGT. The CDR3 DNA is TGTGCCAGCAGAGAGACAGGAAACAATCAGCCCCAGCATTTT. Encoded protein: CASRETGNNQPQHF.

This clonotype showed up just a few times. The chain is built from TRBV7-2 and TRBJ1-2; D is undetermined. Germline lookup yields CDR1 SGHTA and CDR2 FQGNSA. There are 14 residues in the CDR3. V was pared by 1 base and J by 0 bases, with 6 bases between. The CDR3 coding sequence is TGTGCCAGCAGCTTAGGAAGAGCTAACTATGGCTACACCTTC. Translation: CASSLGRANYGYTF.

This clonotype was recorded many times. J is TRBJ1-6 and V is TRBV7-2, with no clear D. Trimming took off 1 base at V and 0 bases at J, with 4 bases between the two ends. In germline, CDR1 is SGHTA, CDR2 FQGNSA. The CDR3 extends over 15 amino acids. The CDR3 DNA is TGTGCCAGCAGCTTAGATGGCTCCTATAATTCACCCCTCCACTTT. Its protein is CASSLDGSYNSPLHF.